This T cell receptor (beta chain) was observed in a study of T cell responses to AZD1222 COVID-19 vaccine. Germline V gene sequence: CDR1 SGHTA, CDR2 FQGNSA. The CDR3 runs to 14 residues. Trimming took 4 bases from V and 2 from J, leaving 9 bases between them. Produced via immunoSEQ multiplex PCR; TCRdb's table is partial and in-frame only. The sample includes about 220,000 clones, roughly 91% of them seen just once. This specimen consisted of peripheral blood, obtained on day 0 of MenACWY control vaccination. The clonotype was recovered from an adult in good health. This rearrangement joins TRBV7-2 to TRBJ1-5; D not certain. For the CDR3, the DNA is TGTGCCAGCAGCTCCCAGGCGGGCAATCAGCCCCAGCATTTT. Translation gives CASSSQAGNQPQHF.